These 24 T cell receptor beta chains were sequenced from one sample in a study of T cells after yellow fever vaccination. Using its own MiXCR run on the 5' RACE reads, TCRdb lists one record per CDR3 protein. The data hold 600,000 to 750,000 distinct CDR3 sequences, with roughly 12% observed a single time. This sample comprised PBMCs, obtained on the day of the yellow fever booster vaccination. These receptor sequences come from a man between 25 and 39 years old who received the YFV17D yellow fever vaccine.

This clonotype was counted ten times or more. The rearrangement links TRBV4-3 to TRBJ2-1, with D perhaps matching TRBD1 (5 bases). From germline, CDR1 is LGHNA and CDR2 YSLEER. This CDR3 contains 14 residues. The ends were cut back, 1 base at V and 3 bases at J, with 7 bases in the middle. Here the CDR3 DNA reads TGCGCCAGCAGCCAAGGGGGCAACTACAATGAGCAGTTCTTC. Its translation: CASSQGGNYNEQFF.

This clonotype has just a few counts. The rearrangement joins TRBV5-1 to TRBJ1-1, with a weak D call TRBD1 (6 bases). CDR3 length equals 15 residues. In germline, CDR1 is SGHRS, CDR2 YFSETQ. V lost 0 bases and J lost 10, with 19 bases in between. The CDR3, as DNA: TGCGCCAGCAGCTTGGGCACAGGGCAATTTTTTGGAGCTTTCTTT. Its translation: CASSLGTGQFFGAFF. Together with reference TRBV5-1 and TRBJ1-1, the CDR3 gives the full variable domain: KAGVTQTPRYLIKTRGQQVTLSCSPISGHRSVSWYQQTPGQGLQFLFEYFSETQRNKGNFPGRFSGRQFSNSRSEMNVSTLELGDSALYLCASSLGTGQFFGAFFGQGTRLTVV.

The J gene is TRBJ2-7, the V gene TRBV20-1, with D unresolved. V lost 0 bases and J lost 4, with 16 bases in between. Germline V CDR1 and CDR2: DFQATT, SNEGSKA (reference sequence). This CDR3 has 15 amino acids. The CDR3 nucleotides read TGCAGTGCTAGAGATCGGAATAGTCTCCCTTACGAGCAGTACTTC. Protein product: CSARDRNSLPYEQYF.

The chain combines TRBV6-5 with TRBJ1-1; no firm D call. The ends were cut back, 6 bases at V and 2 bases at J, with 7 bases in the middle. The germline CDR1 and CDR2 sequences are MNHEY and SVGAGI. This CDR3 comprises 12 residues. In DNA, the CDR3 is TGTGCCAGCAGCCAGAGCAACACTGAAGCTTTCTTT. This translates into CASSQSNTEAFF.

On this clonotype itself: Just one base apart from a much larger clone, this may be a read error. The chain couples TRBV12-3 or TRBV12-4 to TRBJ2-2, with D perhaps TRBD2 (5 bases). V dropped 7 bases and J dropped 10 bases, with 16 bases sitting between them. CDR3 size: 13 residues. The CDR3 DNA sequence: TGTGCCAGCACCGTTAGCGTTGGCGTGGAGCTGTTTTTT. Its translation is CASTVSVGVELFF.

This clonotype was counted a few times. The CDR3, as DNA: TGTGCCACCAGCGACCGGGACAGAAGCTCCTACGAGCAGTACTTC. Translation: CATSDRDRSSYEQYF. The V gene is TRBV15, the J gene TRBJ2-7; TRBD1 matches 7 bases. This CDR3 comprises 15 residues. Trimming removed 5 bases from V and 0 bases from J; junction bases left unmatched: 7. Germline CDR1 reads LNHNV; CDR2 reads YYDKDF (reference sequence).

The CDR3 reads CASSPGTAGREQFF. CDR3 bases: TGTGCCAGCTCACCAGGAACAGCGGGGAGGGAGCAGTTCTTC. This chain links TRBV18 with TRBJ2-1, with 7 nucleotides matching TRBD2. Germline lookup yields CDR1 KGHSH and CDR2 LQKENI. CDR3 length: 14 amino acids. With 2 bases clipped from V and 10 bases from J, the junction kept 8 bases outside the gene matches.

This clonotype was recorded a few times. The genes are TRBV25-1 and TRBJ2-1; D possibly uses TRBD1 or TRBD2 (5 bases each). V was trimmed by 6 bases and J by 6 bases, leaving 12 bases between them. The CDR3 totals 13 residues. The germline gives CDR1 MGHDK, CDR2 SYGVNS. CDR3 sequence reads: CASRGPAGNEQFF. CDR3 nucleotides: TGTGCCAGCAGGGGACCGGCCGGCAATGAGCAGTTCTTC.

This clonotype was observed a few times. The chain joins TRBV18 to TRBJ2-3; D is unresolved. Trimming cost V 2 bases and J 5 bases, with 8 bases left between them. This CDR3 region has 13 residues. From germline, CDR1 is KGHSH and CDR2 LQKENI. The CDR3 region is CASSPIQGDTQYF. CDR3 DNA sequence: TGTGCCAGCTCACCAATCCAAGGAGATACGCAGTATTTT. Full variable domain (rest looked up from reference TRBV18 and TRBJ2-3): NAGVMQNPRHLVRRRGQEARLRCSPMKGHSHVYWYRQLPEEGLKFMVYLQKENIIDESGMPKERFSAEFPKEGPSILRIQQVVRGDSAAYFCASSPIQGDTQYFGPGTRLTVL.

This clonotype was counted only a few times. J is TRBJ1-1 and V is TRBV3-1; D is unresolved. The CDR3 runs 17 residues. V was trimmed by 2 bases and J by 0 bases, leaving 16 bases between them. Per the germline V gene, CDR1 is LGHDT and CDR2 is YNNKEL (reference sequence). The CDR3 is CASSQSVAGLLNTEAFF. CDR3 nucleotides: TGTGCCAGCAGCCAATCCGTGGCAGGACTCCTGAACACTGAAGCTTTCTTT.

This clonotype has only a few counts. The V gene is TRBV29-1, the J gene TRBJ1-1; D unresolved. The CDR3 has 12 residues. In germline, CDR1 is SQVTM, CDR2 ANQGSEA. The V end lost 5 bases, the J end lost 2 bases, and 9 bases lay between the germline ends. Here the CDR3 DNA reads TGCAGCGTTCTGCTTGCAAACACTGAAGCTTTCTTT. Protein product: CSVLLANTEAFF.

This clonotype came up a few times. The chain is built from TRBV7-3 and TRBJ2-3; the match to TRBD2 covers 7 bases. Germline CDR1 SGHTA, CDR2 FQGTGA. The trim removed 1 base at V and 5 bases at J, leaving 6 bases unmatched. The CDR3 totals 15 residues. This CDR3 reads CASSLNGGSGDTQYF. The CDR3 DNA sequence: TGTGCCAGCAGCTTAAATGGCGGGAGCGGAGATACGCAGTATTTT. The full variable domain, with the rest looked up from reference TRBV7-3 and TRBJ2-3, is GAGVSQTPSNKVTEKGKYVELRCDPISGHTALYWYRQSLGQGPEFLIYFQGTGAADDSGLPNDRFFAVRPEGSVSTLKIQRTERGDSAVYLCASSLNGGSGDTQYFGPGTRLTVL.

The chain has TRBV10-3 and TRBJ1-2; D ambiguous. V was pared by 1 base and J by 1 base, with 4 bases between. The CDR3 covers 13 residues. The V gene's germline CDR1 is ENHRY and CDR2 SYGVKD. The CDR3 DNA reads as TGTGCCATCAGTGAGTTGGGTAACTATGGCTACACCTTC. This gives the protein CAISELGNYGYTF.

The V call is TRBV5-4, the J call TRBJ2-5; 9 bases are a match to TRBD1. V dropped 4 bases and J dropped 5; count of bases not matched to a gene: 9. The CDR3 consists of 15 residues. From germline, CDR1 is SGHNT and CDR2 YYREEE (reference sequence). The CDR3 loop reads CASSTTGGVAETQYF. The DNA for the CDR3 is TGTGCCAGCAGCACTACAGGGGGCGTGGCGGAGACCCAGTACTTC.

The chain combines TRBV7-6 with TRBJ2-5; D ambiguous. Trimming pared 0 bases from V and 5 bases from J, leaving 10 bases between. The germline gives CDR1 SGHVS, CDR2 FNYEAQ. CDR3 length: 14 amino acids. CDR3 sequence (DNA): TGTGCCAGCAGCTTAGCTCACCCCGGGGAGACCCAGTACTTC. It codes for CASSLAHPGETQYF. Looking up the rest from reference TRBV7-6 and TRBJ2-5 gives the full variable domain: GAGVSQSPRYKVTKRGQDVALRCDPISGHVSLYWYRQALGQGPEFLTYFNYEAQQDKSGLPNDRFSAERPEGSISTLTIQRTEQRDSAMYRCASSLAHPGETQYFGPGTRLLVL.

This chain's CDR3 is CASSSQSWGSYNEQFF. The DNA of the CDR3 is TGCGCCAGCAGCTCCCAAAGCTGGGGCTCCTACAATGAGCAGTTCTTC. V and J are TRBV5-1 and TRBJ2-1; D ambiguous. The CDR3 spans 16 residues. Germline loops: CDR1 SGHRS, CDR2 YFSETQ. The V end was cut by 3 bases, the J end by 0 bases, with 13 bases between.

This clonotype showed up many times. The chain employs TRBV12-3 or TRBV12-4 and TRBJ2-4; maybe TRBD2 (5 bases). The V end was cut by 8 bases, the J end by 0 bases, with 5 bases between. This CDR3 contains 12 residues. This CDR3 reads CASGLAKNIQYF. The CDR3 DNA follows: TGTGCCAGCGGACTAGCCAAAAACATTCAGTACTTC.

This clonotype was counted at least ten times. This chain joins TRBV28 and TRBJ2-5; D ambiguous. The CDR3 has 13 amino acids. V dropped 7 bases and J dropped 0 bases, with 9 bases sitting between them. Germline V gene lookup returns CDR1 MDHEN and CDR2 SYDVKM. In nucleotides, the CDR3 is TGTGCCAGCATGGCGGAATACCAAGAGACCCAGTACTTC. Translated: CASMAEYQETQYF.

This clonotype was observed a few times. This chain joins TRBV6-1 and TRBJ1-2; 8 positions agree with TRBD1. This CDR3 is 14 amino acids long. Trimming at V came to 6 bases and at J to 7 bases, leaving 10 bases not matched to a gene. Germline V lookup: CDR1 MNHNS, CDR2 SASEGT. The CDR3 DNA follows: TGTGCCAGCAGGCTGGGACAGGCAGGGGGTGGCTACACCTTC. Translation gives CASRLGQAGGGYTF.

The chain has TRBV27 and TRBJ1-3; unclear D gene. This CDR3 spans 13 amino acids. Trimming removed 2 bases from V and 4 bases from J, with 6 bases in between. Germline CDR1 MNHEY, CDR2 SMNVEV (reference sequence). For the CDR3, the DNA is TGTGCCAGCAGTTTAATCCTGGGAAACACCATATATTTT. Translated: CASSLILGNTIYF.

The chain employs TRBV7-2 and TRBJ2-7, with 11 bases identical to TRBD2. V gave up 7 bases and J gave up 3 bases; unmatched junction bases: 5. The CDR3 sequence is 14 residues long. The germline CDR1 and CDR2 sequences are SGHTA and FQGNSA. CDR3 sequence reads: CASIGTSGGYEQYF. Here the CDR3 DNA reads TGTGCCAGCATCGGGACTAGCGGCGGCTACGAGCAGTACTTC.

This clonotype was counted many times. The V and J genes are TRBV28 and TRBJ2-2; D call uncertain. The CDR3 has 12 amino acids. Looked up from germline, CDR1 is MDHEN and CDR2 is SYDVKM. V was shortened by 6 bases and J by 4 bases, with 6 bases between the two germline ends. The DNA for the CDR3 is TGTGCCAGCAGCCTGAGCACCGGGGAGCTGTTTTTT. Its protein is CASSLSTGELFF.

The table lists this clonotype with many counts. The chain uses TRBV28 and TRBJ2-1, with 10 bases lining up with TRBD2. V gave up 9 bases and J gave up 8 bases; unmatched junction bases: 10. CDR3 length: 14 amino acids. Per germline, CDR1 MDHEN and CDR2 SYDVKM. As DNA, the CDR3 is TGTGCCAGTTTTCTAGCGGGAGCTAAGGATGAGCAGTTCTTC. This translates into CASFLAGAKDEQFF.

This clonotype was found a few times. The genes are TRBV4-3 and TRBJ2-5; 9 nucleotides agree with TRBD2. The CDR3 loop spans 17 amino acids. The germline V gene has CDR1 LGHNA and CDR2 YSLEER. V was pared by 0 bases and J by 1 base, with 6 bases of the junction left unmatched. CDR3 in amino acids: CASSQDRASGIQETQYF. The CDR3 nucleotides read TGCGCCAGCAGCCAAGATCGGGCTAGCGGGATCCAAGAGACCCAGTACTTC.